This T cell receptor beta chain was observed in a study of blood T cell repertoires in COVID-19. This clone was counted a few times. The method was immunoSEQ multiplex PCR; TCRdb's version includes in-frame clones alone and lacks a portion of them. The repertoire holds 20,000 to 25,000 clones, approximately 91% seen once, with about 11% in the top ten. The germline V and J ends were trimmed by 4 bases and 5 bases, with 8 bases remaining between them. This CDR3 has 12 residues. Germline assignment: CDR1 SEHNR and CDR2 FQNEAQ (reference sequence). The V call is TRBV7-9, the J call TRBJ1-2; D is uncertain. The clonotype comes from a human donor in a cohort sampled during active COVID-19. The donor label of this sample is uncertain. Sequenced material: peripheral blood. The CDR3 loop is CASSSVSYGYTF. CDR3 in DNA: TGTGCCAGCAGCTCCGTTTCTTATGGCTACACCTTC.